This TCR beta chain was captured by sequencing in a study of identifying expanded T cells in peripheral blood. Here immunoSEQ multiplex PCR was the method, and the copy in TCRdb shows in-frame clones only, minus some. This table holds roughly 100,000 clones, 80% to 90% found once. The CDR3 spans 13 residues. Trimming shortened V by 5 bases and J by 13 bases, and 19 bases separated the two germline ends. The germline V gene has CDR1 SGHAT and CDR2 FQNNGV. A word on this clone: Antigen specificity is unknown.

Study-wide results and caveats: Across healthy donors, higher total template counts meant significantly greater roughly 2-week count variance. Over about two and four weeks, about 17 and 20 clones changed, versus approximately 1.1 between replicates.

The sample consisted of blood. The origin of this receptor is a person between 18 and 70 years old in good health. This chain uses TRBV11-2 with TRBJ2-3; D may correspond to TRBD1 or TRBD2 (6 bases each). CDR3 nucleotides: TGTGCCAGCAGCCGAGGGGGGTCTATTTCGAAGTATTTT. It translates to CASSRGGSISKYF.